Listed here are 17 T cell receptor beta chains from one sample, sequenced in a study of T cells expressing NK-cell markers. Using the 5' RACE reads, TCRdb records one entry per CDR3 protein without DNA. Its clone listing holds 500,000 to 700,000 distinct CDR3 sequences. What was sequenced was blood T cells: a sorted CD56 or NKG2C T cell subset, CD4+ or CD8+ T cells, or bulk PBMC T cells (not recorded which). Receptors were obtained from a young man in good health.

CDR3 sequence reads: CSVRDYVGGELFF. The chain couples TRBV29-1 to TRBJ2-2; TCRdb reports TRBD2, a call that lacks DNA to check it against. In germline, CDR1 is SQVTM, CDR2 ANQGSEA. The CDR3 runs to 13 residues.

The V and J genes are TRBV20-1 and TRBJ1-5; absent DNA, TCRdb's TRBD1 call cannot be checked. The germline CDR1 and CDR2 sequences are DFQATT and SNEGSKA (reference sequence). This CDR3 contains 17 residues. This chain's CDR3 is CSATRDRGFRSNQPQHF.

This CDR3 is CASSPPGLAGVTGELFF. The chain carries TRBV5-1 and TRBJ2-2; there is no DNA to check the TCRdb D call of TRBD2. CDR3 size: 17 residues. CDR1 and CDR2 from the germline V gene are SGHRS and YFSETQ.

This sequence joins TRBV20-1 and TRBJ1-6; with no DNA, the TCRdb D assignment of TRBD1 cannot be verified. Germline-derived CDR1 and CDR2 are DFQATT and SNEGSKA (reference sequence). The CDR3 consists of 17 residues. This CDR3 is CSATDRERSPYNSPLHF.

This rearrangement joins TRBV11-1 to TRBJ1-1. CDR1 and CDR2 from the germline V gene are SGHAT and FQDESV (reference sequence). This CDR3 region has 18 residues. CDR3: CASSTGLGGGYVNTEAFF.

The chain links TRBV20-1 to TRBJ2-3; TCRdb's D call, TRBD1, is unchecked because there is no DNA. The CDR3 is 14 residues long. Germline CDR1 is DFQATT and CDR2 is SNEGSKA (reference sequence). The CDR3 reads CSARAGIGADTQYF.

The chain recombines TRBV20-1 with TRBJ2-5; TCRdb picks TRBD1, but there is no DNA to check that call. The CDR3 covers 15 residues. Per the germline V gene, CDR1 is DFQATT and CDR2 is SNEGSKA (reference sequence). The chain's CDR3 is CSASSGTGSFETQYF.

This chain joins TRBV12-3 or TRBV12-4 and TRBJ1-1; TCRdb reports TRBD1, a call that lacks DNA to check it against. The CDR3 has 13 residues. The chain's CDR3 is CASSGWGRTEAFF.

The rearrangement links TRBV12-3 or TRBV12-4 to TRBJ2-2; TCRdb names TRBD2, which stays unverified in the absence of DNA. The CDR3 sequence is 14 residues long. CDR3 protein: CASSSGLVTGELFF.

The V gene is TRBV28, the J gene TRBJ2-2; TCRdb proposes TRBD2, but this gene call is untestable without DNA. This CDR3 has 18 residues. Germline V CDR1 and CDR2: MDHEN, SYDVKM. CDR3 sequence reads: CASSPTPGLAGGAGELFF.

The J gene is TRBJ2-4, the V gene TRBV4-2; TCRdb's D gene call, TRBD2, goes unchecked for lack of DNA. The CDR3 extends over 13 amino acids. Germline V gene sequence: CDR1 LGHNA, CDR2 YNFKEQ. The chain's CDR3 is CASSQGGGYIQYF.

V and J are TRBV5-1 and TRBJ2-2. The CDR3 is 16 amino acids. Per the germline V gene, CDR1 is SGHRS and CDR2 is YFSETQ. The CDR3 protein is CASSLVASLNTGELFF.

J is TRBJ2-3 and V is TRBV2; without DNA, the TCRdb call of TRBD2 cannot be checked. Germline V CDR1 and CDR2: SNHLY, FYNNEI. The CDR3 runs 14 residues. CDR3 residues: CASRLAVSTDTQYF.

V usage is TRBV6-5 and J usage is TRBJ2-2; TCRdb picks TRBD2, but there is no DNA to check that call. The CDR3 covers 19 residues. The V gene's germline CDR1 is MNHEY and CDR2 SVGAGI. The CDR3 sequence is CASSYSIAGPGGLTGELFF.

The chain joins TRBV27 to TRBJ2-3; without DNA, the TCRdb call of TRBD1 cannot be checked. Germline loops: CDR1 MNHEY, CDR2 SMNVEV (reference sequence). There are 15 residues in the CDR3. The CDR3 protein is CASTVQGSRTDTQYF.

The V gene is TRBV29-1, the J gene TRBJ2-1; the TRBD2 assignment by TCRdb is unverifiable without DNA. The CDR3 spans 15 residues. Germline CDR1 is SQVTM and CDR2 is ANQGSEA. The CDR3 loop reads CSVEDNGRGLDEQFF.

The chain carries TRBV7-3 and TRBJ2-2; no DNA is available, so the TRBD1 call from TCRdb remains unchecked. The CDR3 runs to 15 residues. Germline-derived CDR1 and CDR2 are SGHTA and FQGTGA. The CDR3 here is CASSSVTGDTGELFF.